The 32 T cell receptor beta chains presented below share a single source sample, sequenced in a study of regulatory T cells in long-lasting Graves disease (dated by TCRdb to the early 2020s). The time point label for this specimen denotes: newly diagnosed GD, antithyroid drugs for less than 3 months. RNA was extracted from PBMCs in TRIzol for both TCR sequencing and RNA sequencing. The method behind the library was multiplex PCR. The listed sequencing device is Illumina HiSeq 4000. iRepertoire HTBI primers and Arm-PCR amplification of CDR3 regions were used to construct TCR beta libraries. TCRdb itself trimmed the public reads at Q25 with fastp, ran MiXCR and retained productive beta chains. Each record represents a unique CDR3 protein, reported with the most common genes and DNA among its rows. In all, the sample holds a few hundred thousand distinct CDR3 sequences, and 12% of those were seen once. 18% of the sample lies in the top ten.

The same sample was also used in a study of T cells in Graves' hyperthyroidism and ophthalmopathy.

Sequencing was performed on peripheral blood mononuclear cells (PBMCs), taken at new diagnosis, from a patient treated with antithyroid drugs. Every receptor here comes from a woman aged 18-35 years with Graves disease. Donor details come from another sample of the same person, matched by shared clones.

The chain combines TRBV4-1 with TRBJ2-1, with TRBD1 matching 7 bases. Germline CDR1 MGHRA, CDR2 YSYEKL. The CDR3 length is 14 residues. Germline trimming cut 5 bases from V and 0 bases from J; bases unmatched to any gene: 1. The CDR3 DNA follows: TGCGCCAGCAGCGACAGGGACTCCTACAATGAGCAGTTCTTC. Translation: CASSDRDSYNEQFF.

This clonotype was recorded a few times. V usage is TRBV2 and J usage is TRBJ2-2; 9 bases match TRBD2. V dropped 3 bases and J dropped 5; count of bases not matched to a gene: 10. The CDR3 is 17 residues long. Germline CDR1 is SNHLY and CDR2 is FYNNEI. The CDR3: CASSEGLSGRWTGELFF. In DNA, the CDR3 is TGTGCCAGCAGTGAGGGTTTGAGCGGGAGGTGGACCGGGGAGCTGTTTTTT.

This clonotype was recorded many times. This chain uses TRBV15 with TRBJ1-5; weak D call: TRBD1 (5 bases). CDR3 length equals 14 residues. Trimming took 7 bases from V and 4 from J, leaving 14 bases between them. The V gene's germline CDR1 is LNHNV and CDR2 YYDKDF (reference sequence). In DNA, the CDR3 is TGTGCCACCAAAGGGGCAGGCATAAATCAGCCCCAGCATTTT. This gives the protein CATKGAGINQPQHF.

This clonotype was counted many times. The chain joins TRBV20-1 to TRBJ2-1, with TRBD1 matching 9 bases. The CDR3 runs to 18 residues. Germline V gives CDR1 DFQATT, CDR2 SNEGSKA (reference sequence). V shed 0 bases, J shed 2 bases, and the junction held 11 bases outside the gene matches. The CDR3 sequence is CSARDHVRRDRAYNEQFF. CDR3 nucleotide sequence: TGCAGTGCTAGAGATCACGTTCGTCGGGACAGGGCCTACAATGAGCAGTTCTTC.

With respect to this clonotype: A read error is possible here, since a much larger clone lies one base away. The CDR3 loop is CASSEMAGGPDTQYF. The CDR3 bases are TGTGCCAGCAGTGAGATGGCGGGAGGTCCCGATACGCAGTATTTT. This chain connects TRBV28 to TRBJ2-3; TRBD2 aligns across 8 bases. Trimming cost V 5 bases and J 6 bases; bases outside gene matches: 10. The CDR3 spans 15 residues. Germline CDR1 is MDHEN and CDR2 is SYDVKM.

This clonotype has a handful of counts. This chain joins TRBV20-1 and TRBJ2-1; D is ambiguous. Germline CDR1 is DFQATT and CDR2 is SNEGSKA (reference sequence). The CDR3 has 12 residues. Trimming pared 0 bases from V and 10 bases from J, leaving 10 bases between. CDR3 DNA: TGCAGTGCTAGAGATGGAGAGGACGAGCAGTTCTTC. Its protein product is CSARDGEDEQFF.

Ten or more counts support this clonotype. The chain is built from TRBV10-1 and TRBJ2-1; TRBD2 might be the D (5 bases). The germline V and J ends were trimmed by 6 bases and 10 bases, with 10 bases remaining between them. The CDR3 runs to 11 residues. CDR1 is WNHNN and CDR2 is SYGVQD in the germline V gene (reference sequence). This chain's CDR3 is CASSRTQEQFF. The DNA for the CDR3 is TGCGCCAGCAGCCGGACTCAGGAGCAGTTCTTC.

CDR3 sequence (DNA): TGCGCCAGCAGCCAAGAAGGAGGGCAGAATTACAATGAGCAGTTCTTC. The encoded protein is CASSQEGGQNYNEQFF. V usage is TRBV4-3 and J usage is TRBJ2-1, with D possibly being TRBD2 (6 bases). V lost 0 bases and J 4 bases, leaving 13 bases between the germline ends. This CDR3 has 16 amino acids. The germline V gene has CDR1 LGHNA and CDR2 YSLEER.

This clonotype was recorded at least ten times. J is TRBJ2-5 and V is TRBV20-1; D gene ambiguous. The V end lost 2 bases, the J end lost 4 bases, and 5 bases lay between the germline ends. CDR1 DFQATT and CDR2 SNEGSKA come from the germline V gene (reference sequence). CDR3 size: 11 residues. CDR3 protein: CSARLGETQYF. The CDR3 nucleotides read TGCAGTGCTAGACTGGGAGAGACCCAGTACTTC.

This clonotype was counted ten times or more. The rearrangement links TRBV6-1 to TRBJ2-7; 7 bases match TRBD1. The germline V gene has CDR1 MNHNS and CDR2 SASEGT. The length of the CDR3 is 14 residues. Trimming cost V 5 bases and J 2 bases; bases outside gene matches: 6. This CDR3 is CASSIRDRTYEQYV. Written as DNA, the CDR3 is TGTGCCAGCAGTATCCGGGACAGAACCTACGAGCAGTACGTC.

The chain combines TRBV4-1 with TRBJ2-5, with unresolved D. Trimming removed 0 bases from V and 5 bases from J, with 4 bases in between. This CDR3 has 12 residues. Germline-derived CDR1 and CDR2 are MGHRA and YSYEKL. CDR3 DNA sequence: TGCGCCAGCAGCCAAGACTTGGAGACCCAGTACTTC. Encoded protein: CASSQDLETQYF.

This clonotype was found many times. V usage is TRBV2 and J usage is TRBJ1-5, with 9 bases aligning to TRBD1. Germline V gene lookup returns CDR1 SNHLY and CDR2 FYNNEI. Trimming removed 7 bases from V and 1 base from J; junction bases left unmatched: 5. The CDR3 sequence is 15 residues long. The DNA for the CDR3 is TGTGCCAGCACCGCGGACAGGGGAAGCAATCAGCCCCAGCATTTT. This codes for CASTADRGSNQPQHF.

This clonotype was recorded a few times. The J gene is TRBJ2-2, the V gene TRBV27; D is ambiguous. The CDR3 is made up of 14 amino acids. The V gene lost 1 base and the J gene lost 5 bases, with 8 bases spanning the gap. Germline assignment: CDR1 MNHEY and CDR2 SMNVEV (reference sequence). This chain's CDR3 is CASSLFWITGELFF. For the CDR3, the DNA is TGTGCCAGCAGTTTATTTTGGATAACCGGGGAGCTGTTTTTT.

This clonotype showed up just a few times. The chain couples TRBV20-1 to TRBJ1-1; D call uncertain. Germline V gene sequence: CDR1 DFQATT, CDR2 SNEGSKA (reference sequence). Between the trimmed V and J ends, which lost 0 bases and 0 bases, there was a span of 8 bases. The CDR3 is 14 amino acids. The CDR3 DNA sequence: TGCAGTGCTAGAGACAGCTTACTGAACACTGAAGCTTTCTTT. This translates into CSARDSLLNTEAFF.

This clonotype occurred many times. V and J are TRBV10-3 and TRBJ1-1; 8 positions match TRBD1. V shed 2 bases and J 2 bases; nucleotides not matched to a gene: 7. There are 16 residues in the CDR3. Germline V CDR1 and CDR2: ENHRY, SYGVKD. The CDR3: CAISERTGRPNTEAFF. The CDR3, as DNA: TGTGCCATCAGTGAGCGGACAGGGAGGCCAAACACTGAAGCTTTCTTT.

This clonotype has a handful of counts. The V and J genes are TRBV5-1 and TRBJ2-3; D uncertain. V gave up 0 bases and J gave up 4 bases, with 12 bases separating them. The CDR3 has 15 amino acids. Germline CDR1 reads SGHRS; CDR2 reads YFSETQ. The CDR3 loop is CASSLALYTADTQYF. CDR3 coding DNA: TGCGCCAGCAGCTTGGCACTTTACACGGCAGATACGCAGTATTTT.

This clonotype was seen ten or more times. The chain employs TRBV7-8 and TRBJ2-5; 8 nucleotides agree with TRBD2. The germline gives CDR1 SGHVS, CDR2 FQNEAQ. Trimming cost V 5 bases and J 4 bases; bases outside gene matches: 6. There are 14 residues in the CDR3. In DNA, the CDR3 is TGTGCCAGCAGCCCCCGGACTAGCCCAGAGACCCAGTACTTC. This translates into CASSPRTSPETQYF.

This clonotype was counted many times. The rearrangement joins TRBV19 to TRBJ1-5; no clear D gene. The CDR3 totals 16 residues. The V end lost 4 bases, the J end lost 5 bases, and 18 bases lay between the germline ends. In germline, CDR1 is LNHDA, CDR2 SQIVND (reference sequence). CDR3 sequence: CASSTDSGPADQPQHF. The CDR3 coding sequence is TGTGCCAGTAGTACTGACTCCGGGCCAGCAGATCAGCCCCAGCATTTT.

This clonotype was counted ten times or more. The chain couples TRBV20-1 to TRBJ2-4, with 10 bases aligning to TRBD1. This CDR3 contains 15 residues. CDR1 and CDR2 from the germline V gene are DFQATT and SNEGSKA (reference sequence). The J segment lost 1 base and the V segment lost 6 bases, leaving 6 bases of the junction unmatched. CDR3: CSASDRGRAKNIQYF. The CDR3 DNA reads TGCAGTGCGTCGGACAGGGGGAGGGCCAAAAACATTCAGTACTTC.

Only a few counts were recorded for this clonotype. This may be a read error: a much more frequent sequence differs by one nucleotide. The chain joins TRBV20-1 to TRBJ2-7; D gene ambiguous. The CDR3 is 14 residues long. Germline V lookup: CDR1 DFQATT, CDR2 SNEGSKA (reference sequence). The CDR3: CSARRPTVTYKQYF. The CDR3 DNA reads as TGCAGTGCTAGGCGACCAACAGTTACCTACAAGCAGTACTTC.

The V call is TRBV24-1, the J call TRBJ2-1, with D perhaps given as TRBD1 or TRBD2 (5 bases each). Trimming removed 7 bases from V and 5 bases from J, with 11 bases in between. CDR3 length: 13 residues. Germline values: CDR1 KGHDR, CDR2 SFDVKD. The CDR3, as DNA: TGTGCCACCAGCGCCGAGGGGCACAATGAGCAGTTCTTC. Its translation is CATSAEGHNEQFF.

The CDR3 loop is CSAPPVVRPYGEQFF. The CDR3 region has the DNA TGCAGTGCTCCCCCAGTAGTTCGACCCTACGGCGAGCAGTTCTTC. The chain carries TRBV20-1 and TRBJ2-1; D call uncertain. CDR3 length equals 15 residues. The V gene's germline CDR1 is DFQATT and CDR2 SNEGSKA (reference sequence). Trimming pared 5 bases from V and 10 bases from J, leaving 24 bases between.

This clonotype came up many times. J is TRBJ2-7 and V is TRBV9; 8 bases map to TRBD2. With 3 bases clipped from V and 3 bases from J, the junction kept 8 bases outside the gene matches. The CDR3 runs to 15 residues. The germline V gene encodes CDR1 SGDLS and CDR2 YYNGEE. The CDR3 sequence: CASSESGSQIYEQYF. CDR3 DNA sequence: TGTGCCAGCAGCGAGAGCGGGAGCCAGATCTACGAGCAGTACTTC.

This clonotype came up a few times. The rearrangement uses TRBV20-1 and TRBJ2-3; 10 bases are shared with TRBD1. This CDR3 has 15 amino acids. Germline V gene lookup returns CDR1 DFQATT and CDR2 SNEGSKA (reference sequence). Trimming at V came to 6 bases and at J to 5 bases, leaving 11 bases not matched to a gene. The CDR3 DNA sequence: TGCAGTGCAAGACAGGGGGCCTGGCGGGTAGATACGCAGTATTTT. Residues: CSARQGAWRVDTQYF.

Many counts were recorded for this clonotype. The rearrangement joins TRBV29-1 to TRBJ1-1; a weak D match, TRBD1 (5 bases). The germline gives CDR1 SQVTM, CDR2 ANQGSEA. CDR3 size: 14 residues. Trimming removed 5 bases from V and 5 bases from J, with 18 bases in between. Here the CDR3 DNA reads TGCAGCGTTTTGGTGGGGGGAGTGGGGACTGAAGCTTTCTTT. It encodes CSVLVGGVGTEAFF.

The V call is TRBV29-1, the J call TRBJ2-3, with D possibly matching TRBD2 (6 bases). Trimming took off 7 bases at V and 0 bases at J, with 17 bases between the two ends. Germline V gene lookup returns CDR1 SQVTM and CDR2 ANQGSEA. The CDR3 consists of 15 residues. CDR3 nucleotide sequence: TGCAGCGGGCGCGGGGACCGAAGAAGCACAGATACGCAGTATTTT. Its translation is CSGRGDRRSTDTQYF.

This clonotype was seen repeatedly, ten times or more. Here the CDR3 DNA reads TGTGCCAGCAGTGACAGTCGGCAGGCCCTCAGCACAGATACGCAGTATTTT. The encoded protein is CASSDSRQALSTDTQYF. The genes are TRBV6-2 or TRBV6-3 and TRBJ2-3, with D possibly TRBD1 on 5 matching bases. This CDR3 comprises 17 residues. The V gene lost 5 bases and the J gene lost 0 bases, with 18 bases spanning the gap. Germline assignment: CDR1 MNHEY and CDR2 SVGEGT.

The V call is TRBV6-1, the J call TRBJ2-7; D is ambiguous. The CDR3 totals 14 residues. Trimming stripped 8 bases from V and 0 bases from J, with 14 bases between. Germline values: CDR1 MNHNS, CDR2 SASEGT. In DNA form, the CDR3 reads TGTGCCAGCTCCCCCGAAGCTAGCTCCTACGAGCAGTACGTC. The encoded protein is CASSPEASSYEQYV.

This clonotype was counted between two and nine times. V is TRBV4-1 and J is TRBJ1-5; D gene uncertain. Germline assignment: CDR1 MGHRA and CDR2 YSYEKL. Trimming pared 1 base from V and 1 base from J, leaving 5 bases between. The CDR3 runs to 14 residues. CDR3 bases: TGCGCCAGCAGCCAAGTGACCAGCAATCAGCCCCAGCATTTT. Translation: CASSQVTSNQPQHF.

The rearrangement links TRBV5-5 to TRBJ1-1; tentatively, D is TRBD1 (5 bases). CDR3 size: 14 residues. The germline CDR1 and CDR2 sequences are SGHKS and YYEKEE (reference sequence). V was pared by 6 bases and J by 2 bases, with 14 bases between. CDR3 DNA: TGTGCCAGCAAACCCCCTCGGACAAACACTGAAGCTTTCTTT. Amino acid sequence: CASKPPRTNTEAFF.

This clonotype was counted between two and nine times. The chain carries TRBV3-1 and TRBJ1-2; 8 bases line up with TRBD1. With 2 bases clipped from V and 3 bases from J, the junction kept 2 bases outside the gene matches. CDR3 length: 14 residues. Germline loops: CDR1 LGHDT, CDR2 YNNKEL (reference sequence). Here the CDR3 reads CASSQMTGDYGYTF. The CDR3 DNA reads as TGTGCCAGCAGCCAAATGACAGGGGACTATGGCTACACCTTC.

This clonotype has more than one count but fewer than ten. V is TRBV20-1 and J is TRBJ1-1; 7 bases are shared with TRBD1. CDR1 DFQATT and CDR2 SNEGSKA come from the germline V gene (reference sequence). V lost 1 base to trimming and J lost 4 bases; unmatched junction nucleotides: 9. The CDR3 is 15 residues long. CDR3 amino acids: CSARGLEGAGTEAFF. In nucleotides, the CDR3 is TGCAGTGCTAGAGGTCTCGAGGGGGCTGGCACTGAAGCTTTCTTT.